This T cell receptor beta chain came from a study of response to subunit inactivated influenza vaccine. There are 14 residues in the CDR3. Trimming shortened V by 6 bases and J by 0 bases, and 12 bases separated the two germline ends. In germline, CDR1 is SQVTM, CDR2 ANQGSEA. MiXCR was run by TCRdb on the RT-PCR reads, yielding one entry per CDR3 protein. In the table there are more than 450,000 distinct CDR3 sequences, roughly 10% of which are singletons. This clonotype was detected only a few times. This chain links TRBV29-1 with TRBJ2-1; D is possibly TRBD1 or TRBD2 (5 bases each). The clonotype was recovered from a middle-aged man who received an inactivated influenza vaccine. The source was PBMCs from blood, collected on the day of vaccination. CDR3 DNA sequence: TGCAGCGTCCGCCGGGACCTCTCCTACAATGAGCAGTTCTTC. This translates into CSVRRDLSYNEQFF.